This record concerns one TCR beta chain sequence. Its antigen is currently unknown. This specimen belongs to a study of graft-versus-host responses after intestinal transplantation. Sequenced by immunoSEQ multiplex PCR; TCRdb stores in-frame clones only, minus some. This sample has fewer than 120,000 clones, with 90% to 95% found just once. There are 15 residues in the CDR3. Germline-derived CDR1 and CDR2 are SGHRS and YFSETQ. V lost 4 bases and J 3 bases, leaving 14 bases between the germline ends. Sequenced material: unstimulated CD8+ T cells sorted from spleen or lymph node cells, taken before intestinal transplant. The TCR sequence derives from a human donor who received an intestinal transplant. The chain carries TRBV5-1 and TRBJ2-1; TRBD2 is a possible D gene (6 bases). The CDR3 DNA sequence: TGCGCCAGCAGCCCCGTCCGCGGGGACTACAATGAGCAGTTCTTC. Protein product: CASSPVRGDYNEQFF.